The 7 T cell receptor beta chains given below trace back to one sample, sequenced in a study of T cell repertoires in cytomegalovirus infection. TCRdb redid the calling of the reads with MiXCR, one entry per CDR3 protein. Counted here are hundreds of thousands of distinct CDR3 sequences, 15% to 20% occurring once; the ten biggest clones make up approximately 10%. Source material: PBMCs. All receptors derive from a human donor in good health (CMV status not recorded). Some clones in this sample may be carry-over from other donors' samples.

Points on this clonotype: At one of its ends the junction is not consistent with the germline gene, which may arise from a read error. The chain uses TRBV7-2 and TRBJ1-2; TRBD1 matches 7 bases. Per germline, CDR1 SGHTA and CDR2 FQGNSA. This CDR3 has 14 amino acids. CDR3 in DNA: TGTGCCAGCAGCCAGACTACAGGGGACTATTGCTACAACTTC. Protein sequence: CASSQTTGDYCYNF.

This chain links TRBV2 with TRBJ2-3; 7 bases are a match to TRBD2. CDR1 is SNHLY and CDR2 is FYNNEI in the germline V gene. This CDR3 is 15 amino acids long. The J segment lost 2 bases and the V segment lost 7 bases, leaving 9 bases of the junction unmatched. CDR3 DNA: TGTGCCAGCACTGCGCGGAGCGGGGTCACAGATACGCAGTATTTT. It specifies CASTARSGVTDTQYF.

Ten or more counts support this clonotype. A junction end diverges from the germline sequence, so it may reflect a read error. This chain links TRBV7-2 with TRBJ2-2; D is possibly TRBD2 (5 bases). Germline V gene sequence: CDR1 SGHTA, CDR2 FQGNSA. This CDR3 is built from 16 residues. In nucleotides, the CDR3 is TGTGCCAGCACCTTAAACCTAGCCGTGAACACCGGGGAGCTGTTTTTT. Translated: CASTLNLAVNTGELFF.

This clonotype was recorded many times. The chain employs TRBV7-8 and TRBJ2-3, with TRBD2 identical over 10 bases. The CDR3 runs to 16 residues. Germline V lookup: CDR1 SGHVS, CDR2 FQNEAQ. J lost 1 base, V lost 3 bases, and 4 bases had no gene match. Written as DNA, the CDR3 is TGTGCCAGCAGCTTCTTCCTAGCGGGGGGCACAGATACGCAGTATTTT. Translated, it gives CASSFFLAGGTDTQYF.

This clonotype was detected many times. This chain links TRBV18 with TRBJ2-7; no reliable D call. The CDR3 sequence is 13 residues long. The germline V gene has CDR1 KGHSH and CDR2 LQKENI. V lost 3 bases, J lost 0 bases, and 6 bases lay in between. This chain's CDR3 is CASSPPFSYEQYF. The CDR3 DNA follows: TGTGCCAGCTCACCCCCGTTCTCCTACGAGCAGTACTTC. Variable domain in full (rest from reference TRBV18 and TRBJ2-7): NAGVMQNPRHLVRRRGQEARLRCSPMKGHSHVYWYRQLPEEGLKFMVYLQKENIIDESGMPKERFSAEFPKEGPSILRIQQVVRGDSAAYFCASSPPFSYEQYFGPGTRLTVT.

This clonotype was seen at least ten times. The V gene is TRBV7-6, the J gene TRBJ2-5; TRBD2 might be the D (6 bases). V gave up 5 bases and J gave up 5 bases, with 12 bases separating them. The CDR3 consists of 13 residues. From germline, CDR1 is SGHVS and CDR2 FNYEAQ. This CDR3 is CASSPTGGETQYF. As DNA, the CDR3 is TGTGCCAGCAGCCCCACCGGGGGTGAGACCCAGTACTTC.

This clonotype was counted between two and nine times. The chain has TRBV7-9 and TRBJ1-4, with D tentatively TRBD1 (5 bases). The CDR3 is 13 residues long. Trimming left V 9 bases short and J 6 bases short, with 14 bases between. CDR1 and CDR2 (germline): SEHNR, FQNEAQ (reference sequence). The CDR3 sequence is CASGDGRYEKLFF. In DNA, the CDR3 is TGTGCCAGTGGGGACGGACGGTATGAAAAACTGTTTTTT.